This TCR beta chain was captured in a study of blood T cell repertoires in COVID-19. This CDR3 comprises 16 residues. Trimming at V came to 3 bases and at J to 5 bases, leaving 7 bases not matched to a gene. Germline V CDR1 and CDR2: KGHDR, SFDVKD. Participant ages covered roughly 18 to 89 years across about two dozen US areas. Cohorts were determined from participant-reported clinical history. All recovered Cohort 3 donors got two negative PCRs, got clearance, or saw symptom resolution. Original methodology: Estimated nucleated cell counts came from reference gene primer amplification. Profiling relied on immunoSEQ multiplex PCR, and the TCRdb table lists in-frame clones only, not all of them. That table gives V, J and clone size, and the DNA gave D and trimming. The table records roughly 290,000 clones, roughly 85% of them present only once.

The rearrangement links TRBV24-1 to TRBJ2-1; 9 bases are a match to TRBD1. The sample comprised PBMCs or T cells enriched from blood (not recorded which). The receptor was isolated from a woman aged 30 to 39 who had recovered from COVID-19. CDR3 protein: CATSDPGQGIDNEQFF. As DNA, the CDR3 is TGTGCCACCAGTGATCCGGGACAGGGCATCGACAATGAGCAGTTCTTC.